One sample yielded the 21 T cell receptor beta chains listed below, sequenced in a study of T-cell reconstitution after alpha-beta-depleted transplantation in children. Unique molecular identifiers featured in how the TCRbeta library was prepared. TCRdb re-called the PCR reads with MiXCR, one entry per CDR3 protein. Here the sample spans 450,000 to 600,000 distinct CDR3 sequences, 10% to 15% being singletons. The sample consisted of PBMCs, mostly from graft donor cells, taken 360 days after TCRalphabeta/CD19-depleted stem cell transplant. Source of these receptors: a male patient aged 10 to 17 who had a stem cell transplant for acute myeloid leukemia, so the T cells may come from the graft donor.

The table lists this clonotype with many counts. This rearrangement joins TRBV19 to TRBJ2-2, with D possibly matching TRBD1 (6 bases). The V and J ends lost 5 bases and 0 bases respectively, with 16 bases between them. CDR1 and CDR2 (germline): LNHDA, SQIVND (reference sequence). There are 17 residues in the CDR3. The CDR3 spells CASSLRMGASNTGELFF. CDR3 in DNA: TGTGCCAGTAGTTTACGAATGGGGGCTTCGAACACCGGGGAGCTGTTTTTT.

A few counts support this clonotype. CDR3 DNA: TGCGCCAGTCATGCAGGTATCCAAGAGACCCAGTACTTC. It is translated as CASHAGIQETQYF. The chain combines TRBV4-1 with TRBJ2-5; D is unclear. The CDR3 contains 13 residues. The germline V and J ends were trimmed by 9 bases and 1 base, with 12 bases remaining between them. Germline V CDR1 and CDR2: MGHRA, YSYEKL.

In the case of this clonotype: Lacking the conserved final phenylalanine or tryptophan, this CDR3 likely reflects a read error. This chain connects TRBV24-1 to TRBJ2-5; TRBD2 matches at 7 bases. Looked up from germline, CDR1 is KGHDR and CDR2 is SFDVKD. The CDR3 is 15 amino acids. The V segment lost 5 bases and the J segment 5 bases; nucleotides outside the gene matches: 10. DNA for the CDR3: TGTGCCACCAGTGCTGCTACGGGAGCGGGGGAGACCCAGTACTAC. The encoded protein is CATSAATGAGETQYY.

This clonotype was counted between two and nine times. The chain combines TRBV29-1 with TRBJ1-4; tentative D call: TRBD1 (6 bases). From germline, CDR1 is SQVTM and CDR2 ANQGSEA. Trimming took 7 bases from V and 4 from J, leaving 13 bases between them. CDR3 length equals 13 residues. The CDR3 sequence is CSASGDGNEKLFF. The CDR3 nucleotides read TGCAGCGCTTCAGGGGATGGTAATGAAAAACTGTTTTTT.

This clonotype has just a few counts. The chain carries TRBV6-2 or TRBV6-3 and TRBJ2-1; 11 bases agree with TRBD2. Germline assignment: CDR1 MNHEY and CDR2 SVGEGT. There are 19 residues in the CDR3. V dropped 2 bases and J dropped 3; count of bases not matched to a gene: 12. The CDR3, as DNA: TGTGCCAGCAGTTACGTCGTTAGCGGGAGGGCTCGGGTCTACAATGAGCAGTTCTTC. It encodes CASSYVVSGRARVYNEQFF.

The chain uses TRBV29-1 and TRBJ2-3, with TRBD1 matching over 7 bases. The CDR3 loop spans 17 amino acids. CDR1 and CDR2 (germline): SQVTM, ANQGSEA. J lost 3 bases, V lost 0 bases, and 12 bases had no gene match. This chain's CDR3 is CSVEDLDRAWGTDTQYF. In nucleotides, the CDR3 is TGCAGCGTTGAAGATCTCGACAGGGCGTGGGGAACAGATACGCAGTATTTT.

The CDR3 region is CASSRLAGGPSNEQFF. The CDR3 DNA sequence: TGTGCCAGCAGCAGACTAGCGGGAGGGCCCTCGAATGAGCAGTTCTTC. The genes are TRBV6-1 and TRBJ2-1; 14 bases are shared with TRBD2. This CDR3 is built from 16 residues. Germline values: CDR1 MNHNS, CDR2 SASEGT. J was trimmed by 7 bases and V by 6 bases; bases with no gene match: 8.

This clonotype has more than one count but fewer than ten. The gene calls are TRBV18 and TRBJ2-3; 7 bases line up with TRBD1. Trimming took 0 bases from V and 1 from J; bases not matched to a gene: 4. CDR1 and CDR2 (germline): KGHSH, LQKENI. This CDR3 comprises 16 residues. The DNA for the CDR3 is TGTGCCAGCTCACCACCGTACAGGGGTGGCACAGATACGCAGTATTTT. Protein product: CASSPPYRGGTDTQYF.

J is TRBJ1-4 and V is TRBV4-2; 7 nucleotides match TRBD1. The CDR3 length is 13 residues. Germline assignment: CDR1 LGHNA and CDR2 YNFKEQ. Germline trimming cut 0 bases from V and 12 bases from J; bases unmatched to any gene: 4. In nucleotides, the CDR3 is TGTGCCAGCAGCCAAGACGAAGACAGGGAACTGTTTTTT. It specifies CASSQDEDRELFF.

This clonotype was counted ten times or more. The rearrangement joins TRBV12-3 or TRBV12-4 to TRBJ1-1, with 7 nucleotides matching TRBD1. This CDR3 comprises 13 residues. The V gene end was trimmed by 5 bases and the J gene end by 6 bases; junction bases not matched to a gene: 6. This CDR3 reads CASSLQGPPEAFF. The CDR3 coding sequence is TGTGCCAGCAGTCTACAGGGGCCCCCTGAAGCTTTCTTT.

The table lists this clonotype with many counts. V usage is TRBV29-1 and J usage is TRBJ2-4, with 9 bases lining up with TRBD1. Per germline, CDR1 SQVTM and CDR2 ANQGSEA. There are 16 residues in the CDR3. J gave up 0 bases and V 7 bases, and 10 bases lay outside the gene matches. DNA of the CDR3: TGCAGCGCCCACACCGGGACAGGGCTAGCCAAAAACATTCAGTACTTC. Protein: CSAHTGTGLAKNIQYF.

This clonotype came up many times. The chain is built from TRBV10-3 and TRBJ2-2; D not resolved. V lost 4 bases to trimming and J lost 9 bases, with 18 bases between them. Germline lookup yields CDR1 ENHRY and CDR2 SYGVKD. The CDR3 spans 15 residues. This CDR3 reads CAISGLTHSARELFF. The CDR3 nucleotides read TGTGCCATCAGTGGATTGACGCATTCAGCCCGGGAGCTGTTTTTT.

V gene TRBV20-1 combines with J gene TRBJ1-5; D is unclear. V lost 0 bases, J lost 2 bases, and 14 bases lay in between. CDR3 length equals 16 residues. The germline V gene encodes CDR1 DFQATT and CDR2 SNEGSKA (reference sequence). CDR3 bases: TGCAGTGCTAGAGACCCAATGCACAGTCGCAATCAGCCCCAGCATTTT. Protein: CSARDPMHSRNQPQHF.

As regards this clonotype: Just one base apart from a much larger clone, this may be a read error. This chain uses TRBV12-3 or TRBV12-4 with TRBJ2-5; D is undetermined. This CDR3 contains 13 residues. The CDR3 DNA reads TGTACCAGCAGTTTCCGGACGGAAGAGACCCAGTACTTC. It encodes CTSSFRTEETQYF.

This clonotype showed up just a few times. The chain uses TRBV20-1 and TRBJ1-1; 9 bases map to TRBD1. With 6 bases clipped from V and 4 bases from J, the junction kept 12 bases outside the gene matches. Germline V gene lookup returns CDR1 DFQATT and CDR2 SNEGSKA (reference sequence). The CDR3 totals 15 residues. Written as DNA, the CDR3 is TGCAGTGCGCCCGGGACAGGGAGTGGGGTCACTGAAGCTTTCTTT. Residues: CSAPGTGSGVTEAFF.

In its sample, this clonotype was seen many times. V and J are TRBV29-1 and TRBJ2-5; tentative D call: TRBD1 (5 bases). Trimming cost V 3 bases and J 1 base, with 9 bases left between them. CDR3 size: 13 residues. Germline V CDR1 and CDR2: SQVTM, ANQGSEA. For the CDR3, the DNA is TGCAGCGTTGATAAGCAGGGCCAAGAGACCCAGTACTTC. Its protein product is CSVDKQGQETQYF.

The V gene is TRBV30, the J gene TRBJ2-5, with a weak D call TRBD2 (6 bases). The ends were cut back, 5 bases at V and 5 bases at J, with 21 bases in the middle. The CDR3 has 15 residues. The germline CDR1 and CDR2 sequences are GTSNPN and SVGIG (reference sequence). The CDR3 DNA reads TGTGCCTGGGAGTATAGTGACTCGGGAGTTGAGACCCAGTACTTC. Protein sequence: CAWEYSDSGVETQYF.

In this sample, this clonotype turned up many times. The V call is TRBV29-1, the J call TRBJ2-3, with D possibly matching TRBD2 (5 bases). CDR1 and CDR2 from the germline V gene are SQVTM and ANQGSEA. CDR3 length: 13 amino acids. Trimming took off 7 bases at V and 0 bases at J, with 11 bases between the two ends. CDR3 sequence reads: CSAERGSTDTQYF. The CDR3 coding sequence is TGCAGCGCGGAACGGGGAAGCACAGATACGCAGTATTTT.

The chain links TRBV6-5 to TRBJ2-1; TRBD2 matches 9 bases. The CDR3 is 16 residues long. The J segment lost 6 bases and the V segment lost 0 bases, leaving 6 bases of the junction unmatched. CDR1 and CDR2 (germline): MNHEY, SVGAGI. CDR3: CASSYSNSGRINEQFF. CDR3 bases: TGTGCCAGCAGTTACTCGAATAGCGGGAGAATCAATGAGCAGTTCTTC.

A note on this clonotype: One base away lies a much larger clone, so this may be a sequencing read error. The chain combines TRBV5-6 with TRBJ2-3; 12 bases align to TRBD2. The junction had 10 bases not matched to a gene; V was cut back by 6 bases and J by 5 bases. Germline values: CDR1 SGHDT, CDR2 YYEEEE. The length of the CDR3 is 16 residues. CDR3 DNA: TGTGCCAGCATCTTATTGACTAGCGGGAGAATAGATACGCAGTATTTT. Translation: CASILLTSGRIDTQYF.

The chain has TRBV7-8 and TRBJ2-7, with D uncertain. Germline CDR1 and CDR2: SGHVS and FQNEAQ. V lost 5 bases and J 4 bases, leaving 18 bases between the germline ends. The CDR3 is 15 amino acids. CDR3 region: CASSLLDSWAYEQYF. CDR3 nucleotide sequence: TGTGCCAGCAGCCTCTTAGATAGTTGGGCTTACGAGCAGTACTTC.